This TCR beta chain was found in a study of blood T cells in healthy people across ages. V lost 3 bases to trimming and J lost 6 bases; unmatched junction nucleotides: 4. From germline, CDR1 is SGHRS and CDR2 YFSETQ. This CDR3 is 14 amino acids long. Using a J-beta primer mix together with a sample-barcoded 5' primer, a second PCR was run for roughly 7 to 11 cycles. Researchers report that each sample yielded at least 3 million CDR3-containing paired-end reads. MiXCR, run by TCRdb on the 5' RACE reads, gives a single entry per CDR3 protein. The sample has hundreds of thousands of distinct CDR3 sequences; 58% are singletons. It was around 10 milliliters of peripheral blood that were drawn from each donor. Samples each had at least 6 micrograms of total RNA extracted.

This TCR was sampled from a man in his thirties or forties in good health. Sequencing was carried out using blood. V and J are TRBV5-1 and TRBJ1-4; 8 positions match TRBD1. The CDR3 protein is CASSSQGAYEKLFF. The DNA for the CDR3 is TGCGCCAGCAGCTCGCAGGGGGCGTATGAAAAACTGTTTTTT.